Listed below are T cell receptor beta chains from one sample, sequenced in a study of OX40 agonist ivuxolimab in advanced cancers. The method was immunoSEQ multiplex PCR; TCRdb's version includes in-frame clones alone and lacks a portion of them. Altogether tens of thousands of clones are present, about 86% being singletons, with the ten largest covering 0.85% to 1%. The specimen was CD4+ or CD8+ T cells sorted from blood, collected in a trial of the OX40 agonist ivuxolimab. Every receptor here comes from an adult with an advanced solid tumor such as melanoma, head and neck, liver or kidney cancer. Each CDR3 is given with its conserved first and last residue. The D gene is left open where the match is weak. Clone sizes are given selectively: once, few, many, or a class where the clone is expanded.

size,V,J,D,CDR3,DNA
-,TRBV11-2,TRBJ2-7,TRBD1,CASSLQYRGLDEQYF,TGTGCCAGCAGCTTACAGTACAGGGGTCTCGACGAGCAGTACTTC
few,TRBV5-5,TRBJ1-6,-,CASSLWAENSPLHF,TGTGCCAGCAGCTTGTGGGCAGAGAATTCACCCCTCCACTTT
-,TRBV18,TRBJ1-6,TRBD1,CASSPTGDSYNSPLHF,TGTGCCAGCTCACCTACAGGGGATTCCTATAATTCACCCCTCCACTTT
-,TRBV28,TRBJ1-2,TRBD1,CASSFSGTGIHNYGYTF,TGTGCCAGCAGTTTCTCCGGGACAGGGATACATAACTATGGCTACACCTTC
once,TRBV27,TRBJ2-2,TRBD1,CASRRLGTGVNTGELFF,TGTGCCAGCAGACGCCTCGGGACAGGGGTCAACACCGGGGAGCTGTTTTTT
once,TRBV19,TRBJ1-1,-,CASAGTLLTEAFF,TGTGCCAGTGCCGGGACCCTCCTCACTGAAGCTTTCTTT
once,TRBV5-6,TRBJ2-7,-,CASSLIGGTSYEQYF,TGTGCCAGCAGCTTGATTGGAGGGACCTCCTACGAGCAGTACTTC
-,TRBV19,TRBJ2-1,-,CASSIDVRGAYNEQFF,TGTGCCAGTAGTATAGATGTGAGGGGGGCATACAATGAGCAGTTCTTC
-,TRBV30,TRBJ2-3,TRBD1,CAWSTGGKSTDTQYF,TGTGCCTGGAGCACAGGGGGTAAAAGCACAGATACGCAGTATTTT
-,TRBV4-1,TRBJ2-7,-,CASSQGGRAGEYHPYF,TGCGCCAGCAGCCAGGGGGGGCGTGCAGGGGAGTACCACCCGTACTTC
-,TRBV6-1,TRBJ1-6,-,CASRETGRRRTSPLHF,TGTGCCAGCAGGGAAACAGGACGACGGCGAACTTCACCCCTCCACTTT
-,TRBV5-1,TRBJ2-7,TRBD2,CASSLVSGVSYEQYF,TGCGCCAGCAGCTTGGTTAGCGGGGTATCCTACGAGCAGTACTTC
-,TRBV5-6,TRBJ1-1,-,CASSLVGSVTEAFF,TGTGCCAGCAGCTTGGTTGGGTCGGTTACTGAAGCTTTCTTT
once,TRBV19,TRBJ1-2,TRBD1,CASSTNPPFSGQNSDYGYTF,TGTGCCAGTAGTACTAACCCCCCTTTCTCGGGACAGAACTCCGACTATGGCTACACCTTC
-,TRBV9,TRBJ2-1,-,CASSVEPSTSLNEQFF,TGTGCCAGCAGCGTAGAGCCCTCGACTAGTTTGAATGAGCAGTTCTTC
-,TRBV19,TRBJ2-3,-,CASSLTTTPDTQYF,TGTGCCAGTAGTTTGACCACAACCCCAGATACGCAGTATTTT
-,TRBV18,TRBJ2-7,-,CASSPSNRAEQYF,TGTGCCAGCTCACCATCCAACAGGGCCGAGCAGTACTTC
-,TRBV7-6,TRBJ2-3,TRBD2,CASSLFPSTGGNTDTQYF,TGTGCCAGCAGCTTATTCCCCTCAACGGGGGGGAACACAGATACGCAGTATTTT
few,TRBV6-6,TRBJ1-1,-,CASSYSRVDTEAFF,TGTGCCAGCAGTTACTCGAGGGTCGACACTGAAGCTTTCTTT
-,TRBV9,TRBJ2-7,-,CASSPSGFRGHEQYF,TGTGCCAGCAGCCCCTCGGGGTTCAGAGGCCACGAGCAGTACTTC
-,TRBV5-1,TRBJ1-6,-,CASSLSSYNSPLHF,TGCGCCAGCAGCCTGAGCTCCTATAATTCACCCCTCCACTTT
-,TRBV12-5,TRBJ1-5,-,CASGLLGMKQPQHF,TGTGCTAGTGGTTTGCTAGGGATGAAGCAGCCCCAGCATTTT